A single sample gave rise to the 21 T cell receptor beta chains below, sequenced in a study of T-cell memory formation after mild COVID-19. MiXCR was run by TCRdb on the 5' RACE reads, yielding one entry per CDR3 protein. There are 250,000 to 350,000 distinct CDR3 sequences in the sample; 15% to 20% occur only once, and roughly 25% lies in the top ten. The sequenced material came from PBMCs or a T cell subset sorted from them (not recorded which). Receptor source: a man aged 18 to 35 who had mild COVID-19 (a few samples of this study predate the infection). Cell type and time point are not known.

V usage is TRBV5-1 and J usage is TRBJ2-3, with TRBD2 matching over 14 bases. Germline assignment: CDR1 SGHRS and CDR2 YFSETQ. This CDR3 has 16 residues. V gave up 4 bases and J gave up 4 bases; unmatched junction bases: 5. DNA for the CDR3: TGCGCCAGCAGCACGACTAGCGGGGGGGCTGCAGATACGCAGTATTTT. As protein: CASSTTSGGAADTQYF.

This clonotype was found a few times. The rearrangement uses TRBV5-8 and TRBJ2-7; tentatively, D is TRBD1 (5 bases). Germline V CDR1 and CDR2: SGHTS, YDEGEE. Trimming removed 0 bases from V and 0 bases from J, with 7 bases in between. The length of the CDR3 is 14 residues. The CDR3 loop reads CASSLGQRSYEQYV. CDR3 coding DNA: TGTGCCAGCAGCTTGGGACAGCGCTCCTACGAGCAGTACGTC.

This clonotype occurred a few times. The chain joins TRBV20-1 to TRBJ1-5; TRBD1 matches 7 bases. Per the germline V gene, CDR1 is DFQATT and CDR2 is SNEGSKA (reference sequence). The CDR3 is 14 amino acids. V lost 1 base, J lost 5 bases, and 5 bases stayed unmatched. CDR3 sequence: CSARGWQGDQPQHF. CDR3 bases: TGCAGTGCTAGAGGTTGGCAGGGGGATCAGCCCCAGCATTTT.

The chain recombines TRBV7-8 with TRBJ2-5; D unresolved. The germline V gene encodes CDR1 SGHVS and CDR2 FQNEAQ. This CDR3 is 12 amino acids long. The V end lost 5 bases, the J end lost 7 bases, and 11 bases lay between the germline ends. The CDR3 DNA reads TGTGCCAGCAGCCCTCCCCCCTGGACCCAGTACTTC. It translates to CASSPPPWTQYF. Filled out from reference TRBV7-8 and TRBJ2-5, the complete variable domain reads GAGVSQSPRYKVAKRGQDVALRCDPISGHVSLFWYQQALGQGPEFLTYFQNEAQLDKSGLPSDRFFAERPEGSVSTLKIQRTQQEDSAVYLCASSPPPWTQYFGPGTRLLVL.

V gene TRBV18 combines with J gene TRBJ1-5; 8 nucleotides agree with TRBD1. The CDR3 is 14 amino acids. Germline assignment: CDR1 KGHSH and CDR2 LQKENI. Germline trimming cut 3 bases from V and 7 bases from J; bases unmatched to any gene: 5. CDR3 coding DNA: TGTGCCAGCTCACCCGGGACAGGACAACAGCCCCAGCATTTT. It encodes CASSPGTGQQPQHF. Looking up the rest from reference TRBV18 and TRBJ1-5 gives the full variable domain: NAGVMQNPRHLVRRRGQEARLRCSPMKGHSHVYWYRQLPEEGLKFMVYLQKENIIDESGMPKERFSAEFPKEGPSILRIQQVVRGDSAAYFCASSPGTGQQPQHFGDGTRLSIL.

This clonotype was counted between two and nine times. This chain uses TRBV6-5 with TRBJ2-2; possible D gene TRBD1, 5 bases. Germline V gene data show CDR1 as MNHEY and CDR2 as SVGAGI. V was shortened by 5 bases and J by 4 bases, with 11 bases between the two germline ends. The CDR3 consists of 14 residues. CDR3 nucleotide sequence: TGTGCCAGCAGTCCCGCAAGGGGCACCGGGGAGCTGTTTTTT. The encoded protein is CASSPARGTGELFF.

The sample holds a few counts of this clonotype. The chain couples TRBV6-5 to TRBJ2-7; the D is unclear. Germline loops: CDR1 MNHEY, CDR2 SVGAGI. V lost 6 bases, J lost 3 bases, and 12 bases lay in between. The CDR3 consists of 13 residues. CDR3 sequence: CASSLYGYYEQYF. CDR3 coding DNA: TGTGCCAGCAGCCTGTACGGTTACTACGAGCAGTACTTC.

This clonotype was counted between two and nine times. This chain connects TRBV7-6 to TRBJ2-1; TRBD1 or TRBD2 may be the D gene (6 bases each). This CDR3 has 16 residues. Per the germline V gene, CDR1 is SGHVS and CDR2 is FNYEAQ. V shed 6 bases and J shed 0 bases, with 15 bases lying between them. The CDR3 DNA follows: TGTGCCAGCAGTCGGTCCGGGGGCATCTCCTACAATGAGCAGTTCTTC. Residues: CASSRSGGISYNEQFF.

This clonotype was seen at least ten times. The chain links TRBV7-2 to TRBJ2-7; TRBD2 matches at 9 bases. Germline CDR1 is SGHTA and CDR2 is FQGNSA. The junction had 11 bases not matched to a gene; V was cut back by 5 bases and J by 3 bases. The CDR3 is 16 residues long. The CDR3: CASSQFPAGGLYEQYF. In DNA form, the CDR3 reads TGTGCCAGCAGCCAATTCCCAGCGGGGGGCCTCTACGAGCAGTACTTC.

This clonotype was seen more than once but under ten times. This sequence joins TRBV4-3 and TRBJ2-1; TRBD1 aligns across 7 bases. The CDR3 has 14 residues. Trimming removed 3 bases from V and 6 bases from J; junction bases left unmatched: 5. CDR1 and CDR2 from the germline V gene are LGHNA and YSLEER. The CDR3 DNA is TGCGCCAGCAGCCATGACAGGGTTGCCAATGAGCAGTTCTTC. Its translation: CASSHDRVANEQFF.

V gene TRBV12-3 or TRBV12-4 combines with J gene TRBJ1-6; 11 nucleotides align to TRBD1. Losses at the gene ends were 4 bases for V and 9 bases for J; bases not matched to a gene: 5. This CDR3 has 15 amino acids. This CDR3 reads CASSYYGQGASPLHF. The CDR3, as DNA: TGTGCCAGCAGTTACTACGGACAGGGGGCTTCACCCCTCCACTTT.

The chain links TRBV5-1 to TRBJ2-3; the match to TRBD1 covers 8 bases. The V gene end was trimmed by 0 bases and the J gene end by 3 bases; junction bases not matched to a gene: 6. This CDR3 contains 16 residues. Germline CDR1 SGHRS, CDR2 YFSETQ. CDR3 sequence: CASSLAGGGVTDTQYF. As DNA, the CDR3 is TGCGCCAGCAGCTTGGCAGGGGGCGGTGTAACAGATACGCAGTATTTT.

The chain carries TRBV2 and TRBJ2-1, with a tentative D call TRBD1 (6 bases). The ends were cut back, 8 bases at V and 4 bases at J, with 12 bases in the middle. Germline CDR1 and CDR2: SNHLY and FYNNEI. The CDR3 runs to 13 residues. The CDR3 loop is CASYETGYNEQFF. The CDR3, as DNA: TGTGCCAGCTATGAGACAGGTTACAATGAGCAGTTCTTC.

V is TRBV19 and J is TRBJ2-5; 7 bases align to TRBD2. V lost 7 bases and J lost 5; bases outside the gene matches: 1. Germline V gives CDR1 LNHDA, CDR2 SQIVND (reference sequence). CDR3 length: 11 residues. This CDR3 reads CASTGGETQYF. The CDR3 DNA reads TGTGCCAGTACCGGGGGGGAGACCCAGTACTTC.

The CDR3, as DNA: TGTGCCATCAGTGAGTCGATGGGTCCCGGGCAGCCCCAGCATTTT. It yields the protein CAISESMGPGQPQHF. The V gene is TRBV10-3, the J gene TRBJ1-5; D is uncertain. There are 15 residues in the CDR3. Trimming cost V 0 bases and J 7 bases, with 13 bases left between them. The germline V gene encodes CDR1 ENHRY and CDR2 SYGVKD.

This clonotype was seen more than once but under ten times. V usage is TRBV6-5 and J usage is TRBJ2-1, with TRBD2 matching over 10 bases. CDR3 length equals 15 residues. V was clipped by 4 bases and J by 8 bases; unmatched bases: 8. Germline CDR1 and CDR2: MNHEY and SVGAGI. The CDR3 nucleotides are TGTGCCAGCAGTTCGCTAGCGGGGGTCCCTGATGAGCAGTTCTTC. Translating gives CASSSLAGVPDEQFF.

This clonotype was seen repeatedly, ten times or more. The CDR3 is CASSLKGGYGYTF. CDR3 sequence (DNA): TGTGCCAGCAGTTTGAAAGGGGGCTATGGCTACACCTTC. The rearrangement uses TRBV12-3 or TRBV12-4 and TRBJ1-2; maybe TRBD1 (6 bases). The CDR3 consists of 13 residues. The V end lost 3 bases, the J end lost 4 bases, and 9 bases lay between the germline ends.

This clonotype has a handful of counts. This rearrangement joins TRBV5-1 to TRBJ1-2; no clear D. The CDR3 spans 14 residues. V dropped 0 bases and J dropped 2 bases, with 8 bases sitting between them. The V gene's germline CDR1 is SGHRS and CDR2 YFSETQ. The CDR3 bases are TGCGCCAGCAGCTTGGAGGCGCCGAACTATGGCTACACCTTC. Translation gives CASSLEAPNYGYTF.

This clonotype was found a few times. The chain combines TRBV9 with TRBJ2-1, with 12 bases lining up with TRBD1. This CDR3 contains 17 residues. Losses at the gene ends were 0 bases for V and 5 bases for J; bases not matched to a gene: 6. Germline CDR1 is SGDLS and CDR2 is YYNGEE. This CDR3 is CASSVGMGDRGHNEQFF. The CDR3 DNA reads as TGTGCCAGCAGCGTAGGTATGGGGGACAGGGGGCACAATGAGCAGTTCTTC.

Only a few counts were recorded for this clonotype. This chain connects TRBV6-2 or TRBV6-3 to TRBJ2-7, with 7 nucleotides matching TRBD1. V was clipped by 8 bases and J by 3 bases; unmatched bases: 4. CDR3 length: 12 amino acids. Germline V lookup: CDR1 MNHEY, CDR2 SVGEGT. The CDR3, as DNA: TGTGCCAGCCGGGACAGAGTCTACGAGCAGTACTTC. Translating gives CASRDRVYEQYF.

In its sample, this clonotype was seen a few times. The gene calls are TRBV7-2 and TRBJ2-4, with D perhaps matching TRBD1 or TRBD2 (6 bases each). Germline loops: CDR1 SGHTA, CDR2 FQGNSA. The CDR3 contains 14 residues. V was pared by 5 bases and J by 6 bases, with 14 bases between. In DNA, the CDR3 is TGTGCCAGCAGCCGGGACATGGGGGGAAACATTCAGTACTTC. It is translated as CASSRDMGGNIQYF.